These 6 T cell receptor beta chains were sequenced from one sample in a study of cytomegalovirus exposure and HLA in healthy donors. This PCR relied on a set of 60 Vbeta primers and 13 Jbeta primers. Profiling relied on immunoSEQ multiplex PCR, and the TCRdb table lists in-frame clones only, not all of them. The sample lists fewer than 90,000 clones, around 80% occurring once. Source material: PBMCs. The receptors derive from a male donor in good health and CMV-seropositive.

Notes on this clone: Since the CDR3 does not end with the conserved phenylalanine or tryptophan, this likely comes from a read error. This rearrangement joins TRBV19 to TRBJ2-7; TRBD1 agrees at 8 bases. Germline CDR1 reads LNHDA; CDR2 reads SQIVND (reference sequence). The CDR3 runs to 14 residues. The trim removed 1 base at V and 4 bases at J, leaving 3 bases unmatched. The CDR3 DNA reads TGTGCCAGTAGTATAGTGGGACAGGATTACGAGCAGTACCTC. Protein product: CASSIVGQDYEQYL.

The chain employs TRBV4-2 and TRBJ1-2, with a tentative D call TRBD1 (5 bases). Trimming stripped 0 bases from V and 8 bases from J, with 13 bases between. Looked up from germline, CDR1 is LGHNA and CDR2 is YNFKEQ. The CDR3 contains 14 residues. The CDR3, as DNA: TGTGCCAGCAGCCAAGATACACAGGTCAGGGGCTACACCTTC. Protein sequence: CASSQDTQVRGYTF.

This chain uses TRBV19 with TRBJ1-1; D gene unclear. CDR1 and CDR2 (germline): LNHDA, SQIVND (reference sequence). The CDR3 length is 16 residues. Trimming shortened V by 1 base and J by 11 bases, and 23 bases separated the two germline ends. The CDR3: CASSIGFRRNDVTAFF. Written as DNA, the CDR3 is TGTGCCAGTAGTATAGGATTCAGGAGGAATGATGTAACGGCTTTCTTT.

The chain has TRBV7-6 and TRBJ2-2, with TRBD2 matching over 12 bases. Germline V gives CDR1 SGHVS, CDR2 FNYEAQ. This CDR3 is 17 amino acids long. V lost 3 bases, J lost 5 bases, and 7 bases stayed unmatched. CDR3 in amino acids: CASSFASGRAQTGELFF. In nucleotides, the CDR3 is TGTGCCAGCAGCTTTGCTAGCGGGAGGGCCCAAACCGGGGAGCTGTTTTTT.

Here the CDR3 DNA reads TGTGCCAGTAGTATAATGGTGCAGGGTTATCAGCCCCAGCATTTT. This gives the protein CASSIMVQGYQPQHF. The genes are TRBV19 and TRBJ1-5, with a tentative D call TRBD1 (5 bases). Germline V CDR1 and CDR2: LNHDA, SQIVND (reference sequence). This CDR3 has 15 amino acids. V was clipped by 2 bases and J by 5 bases, with 13 bases between them.

The CDR3 coding sequence is TGTGCCAGCAGTTATAGCGAGTTCCTCACAGATACGCAGTATTTT. It codes for CASSYSEFLTDTQYF. This chain uses TRBV6-5 with TRBJ2-3; a possible D gene is TRBD2 (5 bases). CDR1 and CDR2 (germline): MNHEY, SVGAGI. This CDR3 region has 15 residues. V was pared by 3 bases and J by 2 bases, with 12 bases between.